The entry below describes one T cell receptor beta chain. Its antigen is not known. Since a much larger clone is just one base distant, this may be a read error. The data are from a study of tumor and adjacent non-tumor tissue in lung cancer. In the study overall: The cohort had 12 adenocarcinoma, a couple of squamous cell and 1 small cell patients. Study-wide findings and caveats: In normal lung, the top 100 clones were significantly more dominant than in tumor. Tumor tissue had significantly higher TCR diversity than normal lung.

This sample's RNA came from whole unsorted tissue. Between August and November 2014, newly diagnosed, chemotherapy-naive lung cancer patients underwent thoracic surgery in China. A modified ARM-PCR protocol with three rounds of nested PCR amplified TCRbeta. TCRdb re-called the multiplex PCR reads through MiXCR, storing one row per CDR3 protein. The sample consists of under 150,000 distinct CDR3 sequences, 60% to 70% of them appearing once. Germline loops: CDR1 MNHNS, CDR2 SASEGT. This CDR3 region has 15 residues. V lost 2 bases to trimming and J lost 3 bases; unmatched junction nucleotides: 5. This TCR came from a man between 25 and 39 years old with non-small cell lung cancer. V and J are TRBV6-1 and TRBJ2-7; 9 bases match TRBD1. Sequenced input: lung tumor tissue. For the CDR3, the DNA is TGTGCCAGCAGTGAAACAGGGACAGGGTTCTACGAGCAGTACTTC. Translating it yields CASSETGTGFYEQYF.